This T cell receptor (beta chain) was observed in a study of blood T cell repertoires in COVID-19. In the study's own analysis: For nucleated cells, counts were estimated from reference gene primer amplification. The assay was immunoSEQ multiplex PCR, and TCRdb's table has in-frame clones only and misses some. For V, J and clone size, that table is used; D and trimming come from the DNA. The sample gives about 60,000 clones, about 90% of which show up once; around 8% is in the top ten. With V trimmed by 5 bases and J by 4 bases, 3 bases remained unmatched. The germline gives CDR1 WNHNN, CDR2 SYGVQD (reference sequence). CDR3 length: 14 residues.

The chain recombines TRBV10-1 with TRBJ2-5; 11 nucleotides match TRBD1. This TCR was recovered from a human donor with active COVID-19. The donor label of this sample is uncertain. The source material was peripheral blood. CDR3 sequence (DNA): TGCGCCAGCAGTACCGGGACAGGGGGAGAGACCCAGTACTTC. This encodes CASSTGTGGETQYF.